Each of the 32 T cell receptor beta chains below was sequenced from the same sample in a study of cytomegalovirus exposure and HLA in healthy donors. Both 60 Vbeta primers and 13 Jbeta primers went into the PCR. Some clones are missing from TCRdb's copy, which holds only in-frame ones; the method was immunoSEQ multiplex PCR. Among fewer than 200,000 clones listed, over 70% were seen once. The specimen sequenced was PBMCs. These receptors were obtained from a male donor in good health and CMV-seropositive.

The chain joins TRBV7-3 to TRBJ2-2; maybe TRBD2 (6 bases). V lost 3 bases to trimming and J lost 3 bases, with 11 bases between them. The CDR3 length is 15 residues. CDR1 SGHTA and CDR2 FQGTGA come from the germline V gene. CDR3 sequence reads: CASSLEGPYTGELFF. Written as DNA, the CDR3 is TGTGCCAGCAGCTTGGAGGGGCCTTACACCGGGGAGCTGTTTTTT.

The chain joins TRBV4-1 to TRBJ2-1; 14 bases are a match to TRBD2. This CDR3 has 18 residues. Per the germline V gene, CDR1 is MGHRA and CDR2 is YSYEKL. Losses at the gene ends were 4 bases for V and 4 bases for J; bases not matched to a gene: 9. CDR3 protein: CASSRERLAGGLYNEQFF. DNA of the CDR3: TGCGCCAGCAGCCGAGAGAGACTAGCGGGGGGGCTGTACAATGAGCAGTTCTTC.

The genes are TRBV27 and TRBJ2-4, with 10 bases matching TRBD1. Germline V gives CDR1 MNHEY, CDR2 SMNVEV (reference sequence). The CDR3 runs 14 residues. V was clipped by 5 bases and J by 5 bases; unmatched bases: 3. CDR3 DNA sequence: TGTGCCAGCAGTCCTGGGACAGGGGAAAACATTCAGTACTTC. Translation: CASSPGTGENIQYF.

This clone was found a few times. V and J are TRBV4-3 and TRBJ1-2; perhaps TRBD1 as D (5 bases). Germline CDR1 and CDR2: LGHNA and YSLEER. The germline V and J ends were trimmed by 3 bases and 3 bases, with 14 bases remaining between them. This CDR3 is 15 amino acids long. CDR3 in amino acids: CASSQEGVYDYGYTF. The CDR3 nucleotides are TGCGCCAGCAGCCAGGAAGGGGTATATGACTATGGCTACACCTTC.

The rearrangement joins TRBV29-1 to TRBJ1-5; a possible D gene is TRBD1 (5 bases). The CDR3 contains 12 residues. The V and J ends lost 7 bases and 6 bases respectively, with 13 bases between them. Germline CDR1 and CDR2: SQVTM and ANQGSEA. As DNA, the CDR3 is TGCAGCGAAACCCTGGACACTCAGCCCCAGCATTTT. Translation gives CSETLDTQPQHF.

V gene TRBV12-5 combines with J gene TRBJ2-1, with 13 bases identical to TRBD2. V trimming: 6 bases; J trimming: 9 bases; junction bases outside the gene matches: 20. Germline V gene data show CDR1 as LGHNT and CDR2 as FRNRAP. The CDR3 spans 19 residues. The CDR3 here is CASGLTGGITSGGALEQFF. CDR3 nucleotides: TGTGCTAGTGGCCTCACAGGAGGGATCACTAGCGGGGGGGCCCTTGAGCAGTTCTTC.

The V gene is TRBV30, the J gene TRBJ2-7; D is possibly TRBD1 (6 bases). This CDR3 has 16 residues. Germline V lookup: CDR1 GTSNPN, CDR2 SVGIG (reference sequence). The V gene lost 4 bases and the J gene lost 2 bases, with 21 bases spanning the gap. The CDR3 loop is CAWTPLGADDPYEQYF. CDR3 DNA: TGTGCCTGGACCCCCTTGGGGGCAGACGATCCCTACGAGCAGTACTTC.

The chain couples TRBV4-1 to TRBJ2-5; D remains ambiguous. The length of the CDR3 is 14 residues. Trimming cost V 1 base and J 5 bases, with 11 bases left between them. Germline assignment: CDR1 MGHRA and CDR2 YSYEKL. CDR3 bases: TGCGCCAGCAGCCAAGTTCCTGGCACGGAGACCCAGTACTTC. This gives the protein CASSQVPGTETQYF.

This rearrangement joins TRBV5-1 to TRBJ1-2; D is ambiguous. Germline assignment: CDR1 SGHRS and CDR2 YFSETQ. There are 11 residues in the CDR3. Trimming pared 3 bases from V and 6 bases from J, leaving 6 bases between. CDR3 sequence reads: CASSSENGYTF. CDR3 nucleotide sequence: TGCGCCAGCAGCTCGGAGAATGGCTACACCTTC. The entire variable domain, with the rest obtained from reference TRBV5-1 and TRBJ1-2, is as follows: KAGVTQTPRYLIKTRGQQVTLSCSPISGHRSVSWYQQTPGQGLQFLFEYFSETQRNKGNFPGRFSGRQFSNSRSEMNVSTLELGDSALYLCASSSENGYTFGSGTRLTVV.

The rearrangement uses TRBV19 and TRBJ2-3, with 13 bases aligning to TRBD2. The CDR3 runs to 15 residues. Germline values: CDR1 LNHDA, CDR2 SQIVND (reference sequence). After removal of 1 base from V and 5 bases from J, the junction contained 0 bases not matched to a gene. The CDR3 is CASSIGLAGGDTQYF. In DNA, the CDR3 is TGTGCCAGTAGTATAGGACTAGCGGGGGGAGATACGCAGTATTTT.

The chain employs TRBV6-1 and TRBJ1-5; D is unclear. The germline V gene encodes CDR1 MNHNS and CDR2 SASEGT. Trimming took off 3 bases at V and 13 bases at J, with 7 bases between the two ends. The CDR3 length is 10 residues. CDR3 amino acids: CASSDSLQHF. The CDR3 region has the DNA TGTGCCAGCAGTGATTCCTTACAGCATTTT.

The sample holds many counts of this clone. The chain carries TRBV19 and TRBJ2-3, with D tentatively TRBD2 (6 bases). The CDR3 has 13 residues. Germline assignment: CDR1 LNHDA and CDR2 SQIVND (reference sequence). With 8 bases removed from V and 3 bases from J, the gap between germline ends came to 12 bases. The CDR3: CASGRRETDTQYF. DNA for the CDR3: TGTGCCAGTGGTCGGAGGGAGACAGATACGCAGTATTTT.

The V call is TRBV6-5, the J call TRBJ2-4; the match to TRBD1 covers 8 bases. The J segment lost 6 bases and the V segment lost 5 bases, leaving 9 bases of the junction unmatched. CDR3 size: 15 residues. Per the germline V gene, CDR1 is MNHEY and CDR2 is SVGAGI. The CDR3 DNA follows: TGTGCCAGCAGTCGTCCGCGCGGACAGGGAAACATTCAGTACTTC. Its protein is CASSRPRGQGNIQYF.

This chain connects TRBV13 to TRBJ2-7; D is perhaps TRBD1 (5 bases). This CDR3 has 13 amino acids. V was cut by 5 bases and J by 5 bases, with 13 bases left in between. Germline-derived CDR1 and CDR2 are PRHDT and FYEKMQ (reference sequence). For the CDR3, the DNA is TGTGCCAGCAGCCATCGGGCCAGGGACGAGCAGTACTTC. It encodes CASSHRARDEQYF.

Regarding this clone: The CDR3 ends on some other residue instead of the conserved phenylalanine or tryptophan, so this is likely a read error. The limits of the CDR3 on the DNA are not certain, so only TCRdb's listed CDR3 is given. This chain links TRBV6-1 with TRBJ2-7; the D call of TRBD2 is as the table states it, not checked on the DNA. The CDR3 numbers 8 amino acids, ends counted. Germline loops: CDR1 MNHNS, CDR2 SASEGT. CDR3 residues: CASSVRGI.

About this clone: Additional DNA sequences in this sample encode the identical CDR3. The chain uses TRBV9 and TRBJ2-2; a possible D gene is TRBD2 (7 bases). The germline V and J ends were trimmed by 5 bases and 5 bases, with 13 bases remaining between them. CDR1 SGDLS and CDR2 YYNGEE come from the germline V gene. CDR3 length: 14 amino acids. In DNA form, the CDR3 reads TGTGCCAGCAGTGGGGGAGGGGGAACCGGGGAGCTGTTTTTT. Translated, it gives CASSGGGGTGELFF.

The chain carries TRBV6-5 and TRBJ2-6; TRBD1 is a possible D gene (6 bases). Germline V gene data show CDR1 as MNHEY and CDR2 as SVGAGI. This CDR3 comprises 16 residues. Trimming stripped 0 bases from V and 4 bases from J, with 10 bases between. The CDR3 nucleotides are TGTGCCAGCAGTTACTCGGGGGCCGGGGGGGCCAACGTCCTGACTTTC. It is translated as CASSYSGAGGANVLTF.

The chain recombines TRBV11-3 with TRBJ1-2; tentative D call: TRBD1 (5 bases). V gave up 5 bases and J gave up 3 bases, with 13 bases separating them. The CDR3 spans 14 residues. Germline V lookup: CDR1 SGHNT, CDR2 YENEEA. The CDR3 nucleotides are TGTGCCAGCAGCAACCAGACAGAACACTATGGCTACACCTTC. Translation: CASSNQTEHYGYTF. Filled out from reference TRBV11-3 and TRBJ1-2, the complete variable domain reads EAGVVQSPRYKIIEKKQPVAFWCNPISGHNTLYWYLQNLGQGPELLIRYENEEAVDDSQLPKDRFSAERLKGVDSTLKIQPAELGDSAVYLCASSNQTEHYGYTFGSGTRLTVV.

In this sample, this clone turned up a few times. The V call is TRBV6-1, the J call TRBJ1-1; D unclear. The CDR3 loop spans 12 amino acids. Deletions cut 10 bases from V and 5 bases from J, with 14 bases between. Germline V gene lookup returns CDR1 MNHNS and CDR2 SASEGT. CDR3 protein: CAIPTDTTEAFF. The CDR3 coding sequence is TGTGCCATACCTACAGACACGACTGAAGCTTTCTTT.

The gene calls are TRBV5-1 and TRBJ2-7, with 10 bases that match TRBD2. J lost 4 bases, V lost 0 bases, and 1 base had no gene match. Germline-derived CDR1 and CDR2 are SGHRS and YFSETQ. The CDR3 contains 14 residues. DNA for the CDR3: TGCGCCAGCAGCTTGGCTAGCGGGGGATACGAGCAGTACTTC. Protein sequence: CASSLASGGYEQYF.

This clone came up once. The chain uses TRBV5-1 and TRBJ1-1; 12 positions agree with TRBD1. Germline V gene lookup returns CDR1 SGHRS and CDR2 YFSETQ. Losses at the gene ends were 4 bases for V and 0 bases for J; bases not matched to a gene: 7. The CDR3 is 17 amino acids. CDR3 in DNA: TGCGCCAGCAGCAGGGGACAGGGGGCCCTCATGAACACTGAAGCTTTCTTT. Translating it yields CASSRGQGALMNTEAFF.

Remarks on this clone: This specimen includes other DNA sequences encoding the same CDR3. The chain combines TRBV9 with TRBJ1-2; 8 bases align to TRBD1. V lost 2 bases, J lost 1 base, and 4 bases stayed unmatched. Germline V gene data show CDR1 as SGDLS and CDR2 as YYNGEE. The CDR3 has 15 residues. CDR3 in amino acids: CASSVGQGNNYGYTF. The CDR3 DNA reads TGTGCCAGCAGCGTCGGACAGGGAAATAACTATGGCTACACCTTC.

The chain recombines TRBV4-1 with TRBJ1-2, with unresolved D. The V end was cut by 0 bases, the J end by 1 base, with 9 bases between. The CDR3 has 15 residues. Germline values: CDR1 MGHRA, CDR2 YSYEKL. The CDR3 DNA reads TGCGCCAGCAGCCAAGAGGGCAGGATTAACTATGGCTACACCTTC. Translating gives CASSQEGRINYGYTF.

The J gene is TRBJ1-1, the V gene TRBV7-3; D unresolved. The CDR3 is made up of 14 amino acids. Trimming removed 1 base from V and 1 base from J, with 7 bases in between. Germline V CDR1 and CDR2: SGHTA, FQGTGA. CDR3 protein: CASSLNGRNTEAFF. CDR3 DNA sequence: TGTGCCAGCAGCTTAAATGGCAGGAACACTGAAGCTTTCTTT. Using reference TRBV7-3 and TRBJ1-1 for the parts outside the CDR3, the full variable domain is GAGVSQTPSNKVTEKGKYVELRCDPISGHTALYWYRQSLGQGPEFLIYFQGTGAADDSGLPNDRFFAVRPEGSVSTLKIQRTERGDSAVYLCASSLNGRNTEAFFGQGTRLTVV.

The chain links TRBV4-1 to TRBJ2-5; maybe TRBD1 (5 bases). V lost 0 bases, J lost 5 bases, and 13 bases lay in between. CDR3 length: 15 residues. Germline values: CDR1 MGHRA, CDR2 YSYEKL. CDR3 DNA: TGCGCCAGCAGCCAAGAAGAAAGGGGCTCCGAGACCCAGTACTTC. It translates to CASSQEERGSETQYF.

CDR3 DNA: TGTGCCATCAGTGAGTCGAGTCTAGCGGGGACAGATACGCAGTATTTT. It is translated as CAISESSLAGTDTQYF. The chain employs TRBV10-3 and TRBJ2-3, with 9 bases aligning to TRBD2. The germline gives CDR1 ENHRY, CDR2 SYGVKD. V lost 0 bases and J lost 3; bases outside the gene matches: 4. The CDR3 spans 16 residues.

This clone was counted a single time. The V call is TRBV30, the J call TRBJ1-1; D may be TRBD1 (6 bases). The CDR3 runs to 14 residues. The ends were cut back, 0 bases at V and 3 bases at J, with 11 bases in the middle. CDR1 is GTSNPN and CDR2 is SVGIG in the germline V gene (reference sequence). DNA of the CDR3: TGTGCCTGGAGTGTAACGCAGGGGTACACTGAAGCTTTCTTT. It encodes CAWSVTQGYTEAFF.

The chain links TRBV6-5 to TRBJ2-3, with 9 bases aligning to TRBD2. The CDR3 extends over 16 amino acids. Germline V gene lookup returns CDR1 MNHEY and CDR2 SVGAGI. V was clipped by 0 bases and J by 5 bases; unmatched bases: 6. Here the CDR3 reads CASSYSSGGPGDTQYF. As DNA, the CDR3 is TGTGCCAGCAGTTACTCTAGCGGGGGTCCCGGAGATACGCAGTATTTT.

J is TRBJ1-2 and V is TRBV28, with no clear D. CDR3 length: 11 amino acids. Per germline, CDR1 MDHEN and CDR2 SYDVKM. Trimming shortened V by 4 bases and J by 8 bases, and 8 bases separated the two germline ends. CDR3 sequence (DNA): TGTGCCAGCAGTTCGGAGCGGGGCTACACCTTC. Translated, it gives CASSSERGYTF.

The chain combines TRBV6-6 with TRBJ2-3, with D possibly being TRBD2 (6 bases). With 2 bases removed from V and 6 bases from J, the gap between germline ends came to 15 bases. Germline V CDR1 and CDR2: MNHNY, SVGAGI (reference sequence). The CDR3 has 15 amino acids. This chain's CDR3 is CASSYSAGRGDTQYF. The CDR3 region has the DNA TGTGCCAGCAGTTACAGTGCGGGGCGAGGCGATACGCAGTATTTT.

The chain has TRBV5-8 and TRBJ2-3; no reliable D call. Germline CDR1 and CDR2: SGHTS and YDEGEE. V was trimmed by 1 base and J by 2 bases, leaving 5 bases between them. This CDR3 has 13 amino acids. In nucleotides, the CDR3 is TGTGCCAGCAGCTTGCTGGCCACAGATACGCAGTATTTT. It is translated as CASSLLATDTQYF.

The count of this clone is one. This chain connects TRBV5-6 to TRBJ2-5; 9 bases line up with TRBD1. The assigned J gene may be wrong: the sequence end matches TRBJ2-7 better. The CDR3 covers 16 residues. Germline CDR1 reads SGHDT; CDR2 reads YYEEEE. CDR3 loop: CASSSLRGDRAYEQYF. In nucleotides, the CDR3 is TGTGCCAGCAGCTCGCTTCGTGGGGACAGGGCCTACGAGCAGTACTTC.